The 19 T cell receptor beta chains listed next were all sequenced from one sample in a study of T cells after posttransplantation cyclophosphamide. This table comes from immunoSEQ multiplex PCR, and its TCRdb copy is limited to in-frame clones, with some not included. The sample offers about 26,000 clones and no singletons, the top ten holding approximately 1.5%. Material: PBMCs. These receptors were collected from a man between 50 and 59 years old in good health, CMV-negative, and a related stem cell transplant donor.

This clone was seen repeatedly, ten times or more. This chain uses TRBV7-9 with TRBJ1-1; TRBD1 is a possible D gene (5 bases). The CDR3 length is 16 residues. Trimming cost V 2 bases and J 0 bases, with 13 bases left between them. Looked up from germline, CDR1 is SEHNR and CDR2 is FQNEAQ (reference sequence). CDR3 in amino acids: CASSLIRGSMNTEAFF. CDR3 sequence (DNA): TGTGCCAGCAGCTTAATACGGGGGTCCATGAACACTGAAGCTTTCTTT.

In its sample, this clone was seen many times. V usage is TRBV5-4 and J usage is TRBJ1-1, with D uncertain. There are 12 residues in the CDR3. Trimming left V 2 bases short and J 2 bases short, with 4 bases between. Germline CDR1 SGHNT, CDR2 YYREEE (reference sequence). The CDR3 sequence: CASSLANTEAFF. The CDR3 DNA reads as TGTGCCAGCAGCTTAGCTAACACTGAAGCTTTCTTT.

This clone was observed many times. The chain uses TRBV2 and TRBJ2-2; 8 nucleotides agree with TRBD2. Germline V CDR1 and CDR2: SNHLY, FYNNEI. J gave up 5 bases and V 4 bases, and 6 bases lay outside the gene matches. The CDR3 contains 15 residues. As DNA, the CDR3 is TGTGCCAGCAGTGTTGTGGCTAGCGGGACCGGGGAGCTGTTTTTT. Translation: CASSVVASGTGELFF.

This clone is medium-sized. In this CDR3 the conserved last residue, phenylalanine or tryptophan, is missing, so a read error is likely. No DNA is shown, since the ends of the CDR3 on it are uncertain; the CDR3 is the one TCRdb lists. CDR3 amino acids: CASAAPGGDRSI. This chain joins TRBV2 and TRBJ1-3; TRBD1 is taken as the D call from the table, unchecked against the DNA. CDR1 SNHLY and CDR2 FYNNEI come from the germline V gene. Including both end residues, the CDR3 is 12 amino acids long.

This clone has only a few counts. V and J are TRBV28 and TRBJ2-7; no clear D gene. CDR1 and CDR2 from the germline V gene are MDHEN and SYDVKM. Trimming stripped 10 bases from V and 2 bases from J, with 9 bases between. The CDR3 has 11 amino acids. CDR3 in amino acids: CAIRSAYEQYF. For the CDR3, the DNA is TGTGCCATACGGAGTGCCTACGAGCAGTACTTC.

This clone has ten or more counts. This chain uses TRBV10-3 with TRBJ1-1, with D perhaps matching TRBD1 (5 bases). V was shortened by 6 bases and J by 1 base, with 9 bases between the two germline ends. Germline-derived CDR1 and CDR2 are ENHRY and SYGVKD. The CDR3 has 13 amino acids. CDR3 coding DNA: TGTGCCATCAGAGACCAGGGGAACACTGAAGCTTTCTTT. Protein product: CAIRDQGNTEAFF.

This clone was observed many times. The V gene is TRBV19, the J gene TRBJ1-4; 7 nucleotides line up with TRBD1. The CDR3 has 14 amino acids. The germline gives CDR1 LNHDA, CDR2 SQIVND (reference sequence). Trimming cost V 5 bases and J 0 bases; bases outside gene matches: 0. This CDR3 is CASSGTATNEKLFF. CDR3 bases: TGTGCCAGTAGTGGGACAGCAACTAATGAAAAACTGTTTTTT.

This clone was seen many times. V and J are TRBV15 and TRBJ2-7; 11 bases fit TRBD2. This CDR3 spans 16 amino acids. Germline CDR1 LNHNV, CDR2 YYDKDF (reference sequence). V lost 0 bases, J lost 6 bases, and 7 bases stayed unmatched. The CDR3 bases are TGTGCCACCAGCAGAGATGGTAGCGGGAGGGTGGCCGAGCAGTACTTC. Protein sequence: CATSRDGSGRVAEQYF.

This clone has at least ten counts. V usage is TRBV15 and J usage is TRBJ1-4, with TRBD1 identical over 8 bases. CDR3 size: 12 residues. J was trimmed by 8 bases and V by 8 bases; bases with no gene match: 4. CDR1 and CDR2 from the germline V gene are LNHNV and YYDKDF (reference sequence). The CDR3 spells CATQGAFEKLFF. CDR3 coding DNA: TGTGCCACCCAGGGGGCGTTCGAAAAACTGTTTTTT.

This clone has ten or more counts. This chain joins TRBV18 and TRBJ1-1, with D possibly being TRBD1 (5 bases). Germline V CDR1 and CDR2: KGHSH, LQKENI. This CDR3 has 14 amino acids. Trimming took 3 bases from V and 5 from J, leaving 13 bases between them. The CDR3 reads CASSPPPGNTEAFF. Written as DNA, the CDR3 is TGTGCCAGCTCACCTCCGCCAGGGAATACTGAAGCTTTCTTT.

Ten or more counts support this clone. The J gene is TRBJ2-3, the V gene TRBV28, with 7 bases identical to TRBD1. CDR3 length equals 18 residues. Trimming removed 3 bases from V and 0 bases from J; junction bases left unmatched: 12. Germline V gives CDR1 MDHEN, CDR2 SYDVKM. The CDR3 coding sequence is TGTGCCAGCAGTTTCCCTCTCGGGACAGCTTATAGCACAGATACGCAGTATTTT. This gives the protein CASSFPLGTAYSTDTQYF.

This clone was detected many times. The chain couples TRBV6-1 to TRBJ1-5, with D perhaps TRBD1 (5 bases). Germline V gene lookup returns CDR1 MNHNS and CDR2 SASEGT. Trimming stripped 3 bases from V and 4 bases from J, with 13 bases between. The CDR3 spans 15 residues. The chain's CDR3 is CASSDYYQGNQPQHF. CDR3 sequence (DNA): TGTGCCAGCAGTGACTACTATCAGGGAAATCAGCCCCAGCATTTT.

There are many counts of this clone. The rearrangement joins TRBV19 to TRBJ1-5; possibly TRBD1 for D (6 bases). Germline V CDR1 and CDR2: LNHDA, SQIVND (reference sequence). This CDR3 comprises 13 residues. Trimming cost V 6 bases and J 4 bases, with 10 bases left between them. CDR3 bases: TGTGCCAGTAGCCTACAGGGAAATCAGCCCCAGCATTTT. Translating it yields CASSLQGNQPQHF.

This clone appeared many times. The chain couples TRBV28 to TRBJ2-5; 7 nucleotides agree with TRBD2. The V segment lost 1 base and the J segment 1 base; nucleotides outside the gene matches: 12. Germline V gives CDR1 MDHEN, CDR2 SYDVKM. This CDR3 is 18 amino acids long. The CDR3 DNA is TGTGCCAGCAGTTTATCCCCTGGACTAGGCACCCTCCAAGAGACCCAGTACTTC. It codes for CASSLSPGLGTLQETQYF.

This clone appeared many times. The genes are TRBV5-1 and TRBJ2-6, with a tentative D call TRBD1 (6 bases). Germline V gene lookup returns CDR1 SGHRS and CDR2 YFSETQ. The V and J ends lost 4 bases and 4 bases respectively, with 12 bases between them. This CDR3 spans 15 amino acids. CDR3 loop: CASSIGGSGANVLTF. Here the CDR3 DNA reads TGCGCCAGCAGCATAGGGGGTTCCGGGGCCAACGTCCTGACTTTC.

This clone was counted ten times or more. The V gene is TRBV7-9, the J gene TRBJ1-2, with no clear D. There are 12 residues in the CDR3. The germline CDR1 and CDR2 sequences are SEHNR and FQNEAQ (reference sequence). V shed 1 base and J shed 4 bases, with 4 bases lying between them. The CDR3 DNA reads TGTGCCAGCAGCTTAGACAGCTATGGCTACACCTTC. Protein: CASSLDSYGYTF.

This clone was recorded many times. This chain connects TRBV5-1 to TRBJ1-1; D not resolved. CDR1 is SGHRS, CDR2 YFSETQ, per germline. V was shortened by 4 bases and J by 0 bases, with 10 bases between the two germline ends. This CDR3 has 14 amino acids. CDR3 sequence (DNA): TGCGCCAGCAGCCTAACGAGCATGAACACTGAAGCTTTCTTT. Translating it yields CASSLTSMNTEAFF.

This clone was counted many times. This chain connects TRBV4-1 to TRBJ2-7, with 8 bases lining up with TRBD1. The CDR3 sequence is 15 residues long. Losses at the gene ends were 4 bases for V and 0 bases for J; bases not matched to a gene: 5. The germline V gene encodes CDR1 MGHRA and CDR2 YSYEKL. CDR3 protein: CASSLGQGPSYEQYF. DNA of the CDR3: TGCGCCAGCAGCCTAGGACAGGGTCCCTCCTACGAGCAGTACTTC.

At least ten counts were recorded for this clone. The chain links TRBV19 to TRBJ2-7; 9 nucleotides agree with TRBD2. V was pared by 7 bases and J by 4 bases, with 5 bases of the junction left unmatched. The CDR3 is 13 residues long. Germline V gene lookup returns CDR1 LNHDA and CDR2 SQIVND (reference sequence). CDR3 sequence reads: CASKPSGTYEQYF. The CDR3 nucleotides read TGTGCCAGTAAGCCTAGCGGGACATACGAGCAGTACTTC.